This TCR beta chain originates from a study of CD8 T cells in Susac syndrome. Study-level points and caveats: Individuals included in the TCR sequencing and HLA analysis were acknowledged by the study to be relatively few in number.

Reverse transcription of about 0.45 to 1 ug RNA was carried out with random hexamers. TCRdb recomputed calls from the immunoSEQ multiplex PCR reads with MiXCR, one row per CDR3 protein. The top ten clones hold roughly 0.21% of a sample with about 150,000 distinct CDR3 sequences, 90% to 95% of them seen once. Sequencing of TCR beta, carried out with a high-throughput approach, was applied to CD8+ and CD4+ T cells from the blood. The CDR3 runs 15 residues. The germline V gene encodes CDR1 MDHEN and CDR2 SYDVKM. V lost 2 bases and J 0 bases, leaving 11 bases between the germline ends. As concerns this clonotype: Its antigen is as yet unknown.

This clonotype originated in a human donor with multiple sclerosis. The rearrangement uses TRBV28 and TRBJ2-7, with D perhaps given as TRBD1 or TRBD2 (5 bases each). Sequencing input: CD8+ T cells from PBMCs. Here the CDR3 DNA reads TGTGCCAGCAGTTTAAGGGACGTCGGCTCCTACGAGCAGTACTTC. This encodes CASSLRDVGSYEQYF. Full variable domain (outside the CDR3, taken from reference TRBV28 and TRBJ2-7): DVKVTQSSRYLVKRTGEKVFLECVQDMDHENMFWYRQDPGLGLRLIYFSYDVKMKEKGDIPEGYSVSREKKERFSLILESASTNQTSMYLCASSLRDVGSYEQYFGPGTRLTVT.